Detailed here is one TCR beta chain. This clone was detected once. The antigen this receptor binds is unknown. Per-nucleotide qualities are absent, and no much larger clonotype sits a single base away. The immunoSEQ Assay, a bias-controlled multiplex PCR, was used to amplify TCRbeta CDR3 regions from genomic DNA. As for the authors' bioinformatics: Nucleated cell counts per sample were estimated from amplification of reference gene primers within the assay. To quantify the absolute abundance of each unique TCRbeta CDR3 rearrangement, sequence reads were collapsed and filtered. Productive Simpson clonality was computed per sample as the square root of Simpson's diversity index over productive rearrangements. As stored in TCRdb, this immuneACCESS dataset retains in-frame rearrangements with V and J assigned. A fraction of the clones does not appear; measured against another copy, unresolved V genes explain less than half of the discrepancy, and the remainder lacks a known reason. The V and J calls and clone size were taken over from that table, and D and trimming were inferred from the DNA. The sample includes about 220,000 clones, with more than 80% observed a single time. The top ten constitute around 3.5% of the sample.

This sample was included in a study of blood T cell repertoires in COVID-19 (dated by TCRdb to the early 2020s). About the study as a whole: The collaborator samples originated in the United States, Italy and Spain and spanned the acute and convalescent phases of COVID-19. The samples were drawn from the first 160 participants of the ongoing ImmuneRACE study and from 1,200 or so subjects provided by 6 global collaborators. HLA class I and class II types, where available, came from metadata supplied by the sample provider rather than from assay-based typing. The material from the prospective study consisted of cDNA or gDNA derived from T cells, B-cell-depleted T cells, or PBMCs. The repertoires were released in a freely available public database intended as a resource for research on the immune response to SARS-CoV-2. Nearly every sample came with metadata listing a de-identified subject ID, COVID-19 status, age in years and sex. Deeply sampled blood TCRbeta repertoires from subjects exposed to, actively infected with, or recovered from COVID-19 were included in the dataset. What the study reported, not specific to this receptor: The quantity of clinical and demographic metadata differed by source and by participant and was supplied without curation.

Looking up the germline V gene yields CDR1 MGHRA and CDR2 YSYEKL. The CDR3 numbers 18 residues from cysteine through phenylalanine. This entry keeps only the CDR3 DNA: 54 bases, framed from base 1. The V end gives up 0 bases and the J end 2 bases, leaving 5 bases in the junction not matched to a gene. Participants in the prospective study were enrolled through a virtual design, were aged about 18 to 100 years, and lived in roughly 25 United States geographic areas. Cohort assignment in the prospective study relied on participant-reported clinical history from a screening survey and a study questionnaire. In the prospective study, mobile phlebotomists collected whole blood, serum and a nasopharyngeal or oropharyngeal swab from each participant. Participants in the prospective study had the option to provide additional blood draws and questionnaires over an approximately 2-month period. Blood samples from the prospective study were shipped frozen or at room temperature prior to DNA extraction.

The rearrangement joined TRBV4-1 to TRBJ2-1; the junction holds 12 bases that match TRBD2. The sample consisted of PBMCs or T cells enriched from blood (not recorded which). This clonotype was sampled from a woman aged 40 to 49 with acute COVID-19. Read as DNA, the sequence is TGCGCCAGCAGCCAAGACCCTAGCGGGGGGGGAACCTACAATGAGCAGTTCTTC. Translation gives CASSQDPSGGGTYNEQFF.